This T cell receptor (beta chain) was documented in a study of T cell responses to AZD1222 COVID-19 vaccine (TCRdb year 2021). Looking at the study overall: A total of 233 trial participants underwent TCR sequencing, of whom 207 received two doses of AZD1222 and about 25 received two doses of the MenACWY control vaccine. Trial participants were enrolled by age into 18-55, 56-69 and 70-plus year subgroups, with around 150, 28 and 57 TCR-sequenced participants respectively.

General findings and caveats noted by the study authors: CD4 TCRs associated with the vaccine covered the entire spike protein, and the dominant responses were in regions 160-218 and 743-854. Conclusions about previously exposed vaccinees were limited because only six AZD1222 recipients were SARS-CoV-2 seropositive at baseline. Reportedly, close to half of the unique spike-specific TCRs recognized epitopes lying outside the regions that are mutated in the B.1.351 and B.1.1.7 variants. Because no day 14 peak-response samples were available, the repertoires could be characterized only after the peak T cell response. Most participants were white British and females outnumbered males, and the authors suggested that clonal diversity may have been underestimated. After two AZD1222 doses, spike-specific TCR breadth and depth were significantly higher than at day 0 and than in MenACWY recipients. The 56-69-year group was small, and its depth increase did not reach significance, likely because of low power.

Reading the label with the study, this specimen's time point is: about 28 days (+/-7) after the second vaccine dose. Because spike-specific TCR depth and breadth did not differ between the two schedules, AZD1222 recipients who got a second dose at roughly 4 weeks were pooled with those who got a second dose at roughly 12 weeks. Vaccinee samples were obtained from the UK trials COV001 and COV002, which included a single-blind randomized controlled phase 2/3 trial of AZD1222 (ChAdOx1 nCoV-19) in healthy adults. For TCRbeta chain sequencing, PBMC samples from trial participants were taken at day 0 and at day 28 after the second dose. On this clone: Its binding antigen is unknown. There are no base qualities to consult, and no much larger clone falls within one base.

CDR1 and CDR2, looked up from the germline V gene (reference sequence), are SEHNR and FQNEAQ. V has 2 bases trimmed and J has 6 bases trimmed; junction bases matching no gene number 8. Measured from the cysteine to the phenylalanine, the CDR3 is 15 residues long. Left in the record is the CDR3 DNA by itself, 45 bases read in frame from the first base. The CDR3 regions of human TCRbeta chains were analyzed by immunosequencing. Per the original workflow: TCRs in the repertoires were compared against a reference library of SARS-CoV-2-specific TCRs that had been generated with the MIRA antigen-specificity platform. Breadth was defined as the fraction of unique TCRs that were SARS-CoV-2-associated, and depth was defined as the fraction of total T cells that were SARS-CoV-2-associated. Each spike-specific TCR was assigned to its reactive spike region and to a CD4 or CD8 class using the MIRA data. Log10-transformed breadth and depth values were compared by one-way ANOVA with Sidak's multiple comparisons tests. As stored in TCRdb, this immuneACCESS dataset retains in-frame rearrangements with V and J assigned. A fraction of the clones does not appear; measured against another copy, unresolved V genes explain less than half of the discrepancy, and the remainder lacks a known reason. That table gives V, J and clone size, and the DNA gave D and trimming. Here the sample has around 120,000 clones; 85% to 95% occur a single time. The top ten clones comprise less than 6% of the sample.

The origin of this receptor is an adult who received the AZD1222 COVID-19 vaccine. The sequencing used peripheral blood, collected 28 days after the second AZD1222 dose. The V and J genes are TRBV7-9 and TRBJ2-7; 9 nucleotides in the junction match TRBD2. CDR3 region: CASSLLGGGAAEQYF. The DNA sequence follows: TGTGCCAGCAGCTTATTGGGCGGGGGGGCGGCCGAGCAGTACTTC.